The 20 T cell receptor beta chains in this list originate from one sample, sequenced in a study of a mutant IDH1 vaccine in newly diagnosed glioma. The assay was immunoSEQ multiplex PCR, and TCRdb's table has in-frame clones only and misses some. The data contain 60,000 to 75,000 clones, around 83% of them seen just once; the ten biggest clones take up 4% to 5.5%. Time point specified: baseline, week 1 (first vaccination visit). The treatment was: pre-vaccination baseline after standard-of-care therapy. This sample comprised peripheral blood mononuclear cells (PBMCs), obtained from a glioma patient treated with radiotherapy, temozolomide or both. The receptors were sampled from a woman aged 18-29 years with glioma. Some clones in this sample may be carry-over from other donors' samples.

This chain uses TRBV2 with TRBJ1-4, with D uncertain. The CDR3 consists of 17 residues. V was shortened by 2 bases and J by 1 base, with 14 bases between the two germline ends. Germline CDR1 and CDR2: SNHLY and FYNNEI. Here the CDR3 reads CASSEFSQAVTNEKLFF. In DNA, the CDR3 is TGTGCCAGCAGTGAATTTTCCCAGGCCGTAACTAATGAAAAACTGTTTTTT.

The chain's CDR3 is CASGRALTF. As DNA, the CDR3 is TGTGCCAGCGGGAGGGCTCTCACCTTC. The chain employs TRBV9 and TRBJ1-2, with D uncertain. Between the trimmed V and J ends, which lost 7 bases and 13 bases, there was a span of 11 bases. The CDR3 extends over 9 amino acids. Per the germline V gene, CDR1 is SGDLS and CDR2 is YYNGEE.

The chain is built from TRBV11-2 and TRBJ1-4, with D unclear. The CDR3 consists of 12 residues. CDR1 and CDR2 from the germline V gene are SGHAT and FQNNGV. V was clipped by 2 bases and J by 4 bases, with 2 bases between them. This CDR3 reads CASSLHNEKLFF. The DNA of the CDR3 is TGTGCCAGCAGCTTACATAATGAAAAACTGTTTTTT.

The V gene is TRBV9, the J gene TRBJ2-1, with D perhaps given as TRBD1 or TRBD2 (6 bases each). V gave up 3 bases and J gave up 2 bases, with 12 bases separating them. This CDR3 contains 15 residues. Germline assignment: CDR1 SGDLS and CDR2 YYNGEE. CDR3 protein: CASSGGAYTYNEQFF. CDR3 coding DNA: TGTGCCAGCAGCGGGGGGGCCTATACCTACAATGAGCAGTTCTTC.

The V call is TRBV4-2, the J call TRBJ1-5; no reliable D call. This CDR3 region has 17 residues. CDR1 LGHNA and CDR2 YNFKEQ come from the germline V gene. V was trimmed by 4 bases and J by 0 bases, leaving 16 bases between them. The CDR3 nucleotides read TGTGCCAGCAGCCCCCTAAGTGGGGATTATAGCAATCAGCCCCAGCATTTT. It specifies CASSPLSGDYSNQPQHF.

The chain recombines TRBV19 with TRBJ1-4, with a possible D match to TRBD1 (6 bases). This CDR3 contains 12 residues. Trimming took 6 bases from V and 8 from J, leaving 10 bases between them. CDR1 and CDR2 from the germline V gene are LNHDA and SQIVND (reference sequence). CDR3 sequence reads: CASRTGLEKLFF. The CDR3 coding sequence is TGTGCCAGTAGAACAGGGTTGGAAAAACTGTTTTTT.

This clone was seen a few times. The CDR3 region has the DNA TGTGCCAGCAGCCCGGCCCCAGGGACAGATACGCAGTATTTT. It translates to CASSPAPGTDTQYF. The chain recombines TRBV5-5 with TRBJ2-3; D possibly corresponds to TRBD1 (5 bases). Trimming stripped 4 bases from V and 3 bases from J, with 12 bases between. The CDR3 runs 14 residues. From germline, CDR1 is SGHKS and CDR2 YYEKEE (reference sequence).

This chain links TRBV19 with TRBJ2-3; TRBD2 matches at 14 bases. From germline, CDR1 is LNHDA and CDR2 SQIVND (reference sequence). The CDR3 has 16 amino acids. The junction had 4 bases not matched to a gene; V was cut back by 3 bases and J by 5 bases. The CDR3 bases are TGTGCCAGTAGTATTCTCGGACTAGCGGGAGGAGATACGCAGTATTTT. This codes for CASSILGLAGGDTQYF.

CDR3 sequence: CASHRENRDGYTF. The DNA for the CDR3 is TGTGCCAGCCACAGGGAGAATAGAGATGGCTACACCTTC. The rearrangement links TRBV7-9 to TRBJ1-2, with TRBD1 as a possible D gene (6 bases). Trimming removed 8 bases from V and 6 bases from J, with 16 bases in between. CDR1 and CDR2 (germline): SEHNR, FQNEAQ (reference sequence). The CDR3 is 13 residues long.

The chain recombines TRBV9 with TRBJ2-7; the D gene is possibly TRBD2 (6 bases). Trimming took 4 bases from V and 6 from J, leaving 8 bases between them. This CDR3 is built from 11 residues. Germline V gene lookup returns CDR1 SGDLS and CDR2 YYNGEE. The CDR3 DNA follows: TGTGCCAGCAGCAGCGGGTCCGAGCAGTACTTC. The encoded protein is CASSSGSEQYF.

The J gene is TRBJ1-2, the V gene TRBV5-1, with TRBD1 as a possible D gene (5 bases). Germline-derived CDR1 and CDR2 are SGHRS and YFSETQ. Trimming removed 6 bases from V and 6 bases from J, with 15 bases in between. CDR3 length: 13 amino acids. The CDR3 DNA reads TGCGCCAGCACCAGGGACGATGGGGATGGCTACACCTTC. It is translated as CASTRDDGDGYTF.

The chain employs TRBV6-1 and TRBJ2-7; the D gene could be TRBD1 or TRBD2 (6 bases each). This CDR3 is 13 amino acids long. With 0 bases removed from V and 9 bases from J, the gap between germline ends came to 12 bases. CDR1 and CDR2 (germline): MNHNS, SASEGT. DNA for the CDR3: TGTGCCAGCAGTGAAGCGCTTCGGGGGCTGCAGTACTTC. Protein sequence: CASSEALRGLQYF.

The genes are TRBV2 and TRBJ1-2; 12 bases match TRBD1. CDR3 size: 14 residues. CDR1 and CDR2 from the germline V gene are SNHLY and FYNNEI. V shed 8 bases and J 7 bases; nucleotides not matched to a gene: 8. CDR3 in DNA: TGTGCCAGCGGCGAGGGACAGGGGGCTTTTGGCTACACCTTC. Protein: CASGEGQGAFGYTF.

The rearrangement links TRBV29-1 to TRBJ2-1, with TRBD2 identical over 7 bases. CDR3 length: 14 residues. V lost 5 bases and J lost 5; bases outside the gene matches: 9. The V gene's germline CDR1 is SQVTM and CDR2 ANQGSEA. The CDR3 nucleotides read TGCAGCGTTCGCGGGGAGGGTGCCAACAATGAGCAGTTCTTC. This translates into CSVRGEGANNEQFF.

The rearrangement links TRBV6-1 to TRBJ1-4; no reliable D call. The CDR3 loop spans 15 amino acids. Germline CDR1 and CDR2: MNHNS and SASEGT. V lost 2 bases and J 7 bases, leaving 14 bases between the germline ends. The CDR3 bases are TGTGCCAGCAGTGAACCAGGTTCGGGGAGTGAAAAACTGTTTTTT. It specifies CASSEPGSGSEKLFF.

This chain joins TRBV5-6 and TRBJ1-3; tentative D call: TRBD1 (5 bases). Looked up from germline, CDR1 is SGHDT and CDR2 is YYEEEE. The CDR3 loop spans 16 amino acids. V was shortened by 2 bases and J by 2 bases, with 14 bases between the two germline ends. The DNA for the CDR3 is TGTGCCAGCAGCTTCCATCCGCAGGGTACTGGAAACACCATATATTTT. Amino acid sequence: CASSFHPQGTGNTIYF.

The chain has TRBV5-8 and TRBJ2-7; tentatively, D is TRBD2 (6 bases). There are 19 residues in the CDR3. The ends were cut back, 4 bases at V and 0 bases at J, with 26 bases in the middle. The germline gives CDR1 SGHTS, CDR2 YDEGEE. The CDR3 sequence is CASSPAGTPKLKISYEQYF. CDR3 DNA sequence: TGTGCCAGCAGCCCGGCAGGGACTCCAAAACTTAAGATCTCCTACGAGCAGTACTTC.

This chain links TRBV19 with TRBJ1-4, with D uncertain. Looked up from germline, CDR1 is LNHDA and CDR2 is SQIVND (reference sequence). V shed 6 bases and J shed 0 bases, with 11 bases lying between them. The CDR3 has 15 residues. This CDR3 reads CASSSEVATNEKLFF. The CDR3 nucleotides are TGTGCCAGTAGCTCCGAGGTTGCAACTAATGAAAAACTGTTTTTT.

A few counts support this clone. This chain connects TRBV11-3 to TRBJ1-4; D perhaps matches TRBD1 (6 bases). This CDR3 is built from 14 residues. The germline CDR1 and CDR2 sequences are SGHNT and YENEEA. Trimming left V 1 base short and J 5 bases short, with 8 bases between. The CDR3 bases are TGTGCCAGCAGCTTAGCCAGGGGCAATGAAAAACTGTTTTTT. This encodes CASSLARGNEKLFF. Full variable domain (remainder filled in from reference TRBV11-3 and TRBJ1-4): EAGVVQSPRYKIIEKKQPVAFWCNPISGHNTLYWYLQNLGQGPELLIRYENEEAVDDSQLPKDRFSAERLKGVDSTLKIQPAELGDSAVYLCASSLARGNEKLFFGSGTQLSVL.

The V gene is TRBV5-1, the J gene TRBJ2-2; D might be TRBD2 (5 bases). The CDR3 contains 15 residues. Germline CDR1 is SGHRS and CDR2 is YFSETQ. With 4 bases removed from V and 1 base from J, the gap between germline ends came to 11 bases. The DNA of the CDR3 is TGCGCCAGCAGCGATCCTCGGGGGAACACCGGGGAGCTGTTTTTT. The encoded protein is CASSDPRGNTGELFF.